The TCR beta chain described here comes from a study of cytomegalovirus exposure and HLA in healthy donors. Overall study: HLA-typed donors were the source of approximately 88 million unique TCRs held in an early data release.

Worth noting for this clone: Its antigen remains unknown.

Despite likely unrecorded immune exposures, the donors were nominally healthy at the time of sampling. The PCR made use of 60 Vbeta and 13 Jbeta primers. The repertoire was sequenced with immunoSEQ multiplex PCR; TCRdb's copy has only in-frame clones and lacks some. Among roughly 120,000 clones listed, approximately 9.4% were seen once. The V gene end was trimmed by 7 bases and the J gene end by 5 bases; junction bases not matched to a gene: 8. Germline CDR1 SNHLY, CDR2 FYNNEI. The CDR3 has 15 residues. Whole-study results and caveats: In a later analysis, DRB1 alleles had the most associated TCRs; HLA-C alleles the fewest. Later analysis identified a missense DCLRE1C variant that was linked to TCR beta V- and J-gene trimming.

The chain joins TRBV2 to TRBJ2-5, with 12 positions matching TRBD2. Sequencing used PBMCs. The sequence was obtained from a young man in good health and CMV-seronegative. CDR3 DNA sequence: TGTGCCAGCAATAGACTAGCGGGAGTCCGGGAGACCCAGTACTTC. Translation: CASNRLAGVRETQYF.